There are many counts of the clone carrying this TCR beta chain. Its antigen is not known. The lymph nodes were axillary draining lymph nodes from breast cancer patients. This entry is derived from a study of breast tumors, draining lymph nodes, adjacent tissues. The CDR3 is 15 residues long. Germline assignment: CDR1 SGHVS and CDR2 FQNEAQ. Germline trimming cut 5 bases from V and 4 bases from J; bases unmatched to any gene: 10. Study results and limitations: The lymph node origin of tumor T cells was framed as consistent with a hypothesis, not demonstrated. Tumor TCR diversity was below lymph nodes but above nontumor tissue. Most tumor T cells seemingly derive from lymph node, then expand in tumor. Luminal-like breast cancer showed significantly higher tumor–nontumor repertoire similarity than basal-like.

From the multiplex PCR reads, TCRdb called clonotypes with MiXCR, one entry per CDR3 protein. Of about 140,000 distinct CDR3 sequences listed, around a third are singletons. The source material was axillary lymph node tissue. V is TRBV7-8 and J is TRBJ1-2; 7 bases map to TRBD1. The TCR was taken from a female donor with breast cancer. Some clones in this sample may be carry-over from other donors' samples. As DNA, the CDR3 is TGTGCCAGCAGCGGGAAGCCCGGACAGGCCTATGGCTACACCTTC. This gives the protein CASSGKPGQAYGYTF.